This TCR beta chain derives from a study of graft-versus-host responses after intestinal transplantation. The trim removed 5 bases at V and 7 bases at J, leaving 4 bases unmatched. CDR3 length: 13 residues. Per germline, CDR1 SNHLY and CDR2 FYNNEI. This clone was detected only a few times. Antigen specificity is unknown. Produced via immunoSEQ multiplex PCR; TCRdb's table is partial and in-frame only. The sample includes 85,000 to 130,000 clones, roughly 87% of them seen just once. The clonotype comes from a human donor who received an intestinal transplant. The sample was unstimulated CD4+ T cells sorted from spleen or lymph node cells, taken before intestinal transplant. The V call is TRBV2, the J call TRBJ1-4; TRBD1 agrees at 7 bases. CDR3 loop: CASSINRGEKLFF. CDR3 nucleotide sequence: TGTGCCAGCAGTATAAACAGGGGTGAAAAACTGTTTTTT.